The 21 T cell receptor beta chains given below trace back to one sample, sequenced in a study of brain metastases from non-small cell lung cancer. Here immunoSEQ multiplex PCR was the method, and the copy in TCRdb shows in-frame clones only, minus some. This sample has about 2,500 clones, with roughly 84% found just once. The sequenced sample consisted of primary lung tumor tissue. The receptors were sampled from a donor aged 40 or older with non-small cell lung cancer.

This clone was counted once. The rearrangement joins TRBV5-6 to TRBJ2-7; D might be TRBD1 or TRBD2, each matching 5 bases. The CDR3 sequence is 13 residues long. Germline assignment: CDR1 SGHDT and CDR2 YYEEEE. Trimming shortened V by 2 bases and J by 2 bases, and 8 bases separated the two germline ends. CDR3 in amino acids: CASSFGTTYEQYF. The CDR3 bases are TGTGCCAGCAGCTTTGGGACGACCTACGAGCAGTACTTC.

The V and J genes are TRBV5-1 and TRBJ2-6, with D hard to call. The CDR3 is 15 amino acids. V was trimmed by 0 bases and J by 0 bases, leaving 4 bases between them. The germline gives CDR1 SGHRS, CDR2 YFSETQ. The CDR3 DNA follows: TGCGCCAGCAGCTTGGGGGCCTCTGGGGCCAACGTCCTGACTTTC. Translated: CASSLGASGANVLTF. The complete variable domain, with remaining parts taken from reference TRBV5-1 and TRBJ2-6, reads KAGVTQTPRYLIKTRGQQVTLSCSPISGHRSVSWYQQTPGQGLQFLFEYFSETQRNKGNFPGRFSGRQFSNSRSEMNVSTLELGDSALYLCASSLGASGANVLTFGAGSRLTVL.

This clone was picked up one time. The chain's CDR3 is CASSYSTQGAYEQYF. The DNA for the CDR3 is TGTGCCAGCAGTTACTCAACTCAGGGGGCCTACGAGCAGTACTTC. This chain connects TRBV6-2 or TRBV6-3 to TRBJ2-7; 7 bases are a match to TRBD1. J gave up 2 bases and V 0 bases, and 4 bases lay outside the gene matches. In germline, CDR1 is MNHEY, CDR2 SVGEGT. The CDR3 covers 15 residues.

The J gene is TRBJ2-7, the V gene TRBV4-1; TRBD2 matches 14 bases. Per germline, CDR1 MGHRA and CDR2 YSYEKL. The CDR3 has 15 amino acids. The V segment lost 3 bases and the J segment 7 bases; nucleotides outside the gene matches: 5. CDR3 loop: CASSHGTSGSREQYF. In nucleotides, the CDR3 is TGCGCCAGCAGCCATGGGACTAGCGGGAGTAGGGAGCAGTACTTC.

The V and J genes are TRBV7-9 and TRBJ1-1, with unresolved D. Germline V gene sequence: CDR1 SEHNR, CDR2 FQNEAQ (reference sequence). Trimming pared 4 bases from V and 11 bases from J, leaving 14 bases between. The CDR3 is 12 residues long. CDR3 sequence: CASSSRGLEAFF. CDR3 bases: TGTGCCAGCAGCTCCCGGGGTCTGGAGGCTTTCTTT.

This clone was observed once. In nucleotides, the CDR3 is TGTGCCTCCTACCGGGGTGGCTATGGCTACACCTTC. Its protein product is CASYRGGYGYTF. The chain couples TRBV6-5 to TRBJ1-2; D is uncertain. The CDR3 contains 12 residues. The V end lost 11 bases, the J end lost 4 bases, and 14 bases lay between the germline ends. Germline V gene lookup returns CDR1 MNHEY and CDR2 SVGAGI.

The V gene is TRBV11-3, the J gene TRBJ2-6, with D possibly being TRBD1 (6 bases). Per germline, CDR1 SGHNT and CDR2 YENEEA. The V end was cut by 4 bases, the J end by 1 base, with 11 bases between. The CDR3 runs 16 residues. CDR3 DNA sequence: TGTGCCAGCAGCTCGAGGGGGATATCTGGGGCCAACGTCCTGACTTTC. Residues: CASSSRGISGANVLTF.

The chain links TRBV7-8 to TRBJ2-2; D might be TRBD1 (6 bases). The CDR3 has 17 residues. Trimming stripped 6 bases from V and 8 bases from J, with 25 bases between. CDR1 and CDR2 from the germline V gene are SGHVS and FQNEAQ. CDR3 nucleotides: TGTGCCAGCAGTTTCCCCAGGGGAAGTTCGGACATTGGGGAGCTGTTTTTT. It translates to CASSFPRGSSDIGELFF.

The V gene is TRBV18, the J gene TRBJ1-2; D is undetermined. Looked up from germline, CDR1 is KGHSH and CDR2 is LQKENI. The CDR3 spans 14 residues. The V and J ends lost 3 bases and 6 bases respectively, with 14 bases between them. In nucleotides, the CDR3 is TGTGCCAGCTCACCCCCCGTAACGCGGAATGGCTACACCTTC. Translation: CASSPPVTRNGYTF. The entire variable domain, with the rest obtained from reference TRBV18 and TRBJ1-2, is as follows: NAGVMQNPRHLVRRRGQEARLRCSPMKGHSHVYWYRQLPEEGLKFMVYLQKENIIDESGMPKERFSAEFPKEGPSILRIQQVVRGDSAAYFCASSPPVTRNGYTFGSGTRLTVV.

The chain carries TRBV12-5 and TRBJ2-1; 8 bases align to TRBD2. Germline values: CDR1 LGHNT, CDR2 FRNRAP. With V trimmed by 1 base and J by 9 bases, 2 bases remained unmatched. The CDR3 loop spans 13 amino acids. Written as DNA, the CDR3 is TGTGCTAGTGGTTTGGGGGGGACTAGTGAGCAGTTCTTC. It translates to CASGLGGTSEQFF.

The chain combines TRBV18 with TRBJ1-1; D is uncertain. Germline CDR1 reads KGHSH; CDR2 reads LQKENI. The CDR3 is 14 residues long. The V end lost 0 bases, the J end lost 0 bases, and 5 bases lay between the germline ends. The CDR3 is CASSPPGMNTEAFF. CDR3 nucleotides: TGTGCCAGCTCACCACCGGGGATGAACACTGAAGCTTTCTTT.

The rearrangement links TRBV2 to TRBJ1-1, with D hard to call. Trimming cost V 3 bases and J 1 base, with 15 bases left between them. This CDR3 has 16 amino acids. Germline V CDR1 and CDR2: SNHLY, FYNNEI. DNA for the CDR3: TGTGCCAGCAGTGAGGAGCTCGGGGTGGGGAACACTGAAGCTTTCTTT. It yields the protein CASSEELGVGNTEAFF. Looking up the rest from reference TRBV2 and TRBJ1-1 gives the full variable domain: EPEVTQTPSHQVTQMGQEVILRCVPISNHLYFYWYRQILGQKVEFLVSFYNNEISEKSEIFDDQFSVERPDGSNFTLKIRSTKLEDSAMYFCASSEELGVGNTEAFFGQGTRLTVV.

The rearrangement links TRBV6-5 to TRBJ1-2; tentative D call: TRBD1 (5 bases). The CDR3 consists of 16 residues. Trimming stripped 1 base from V and 5 bases from J, with 17 bases between. In germline, CDR1 is MNHEY, CDR2 SVGAGI. The CDR3 here is CASSYFFLTGVYGYTF. CDR3 in DNA: TGTGCCAGCAGTTACTTCTTCTTAACAGGAGTATATGGCTACACCTTC.

This clone occurred a few times. V is TRBV5-6 and J is TRBJ2-5; D gene uncertain. V lost 2 bases and J 2 bases, leaving 7 bases between the germline ends. CDR1 and CDR2 (germline): SGHDT, YYEEEE. There are 13 residues in the CDR3. CDR3 protein: CASSFVLQETQYF. As DNA, the CDR3 is TGTGCCAGCAGCTTCGTTCTTCAAGAGACCCAGTACTTC.

The chain is built from TRBV19 and TRBJ2-2, with D unclear. CDR1 is LNHDA and CDR2 is SQIVND in the germline V gene (reference sequence). The CDR3 totals 15 residues. V lost 4 bases and J lost 0, with 9 bases in between. CDR3 protein: CASSRGIANTGELFF. The CDR3 coding sequence is TGTGCCAGTAGTAGGGGTATCGCGAACACCGGGGAGCTGTTTTTT.

This clone has a single count. The chain employs TRBV12-3 or TRBV12-4 and TRBJ2-2, with unresolved D. Trimming took 6 bases from V and 0 from J, leaving 5 bases between them. The CDR3 spans 13 residues. DNA for the CDR3: TGTGCCAGCAGGTCGCCGAACACCGGGGAGCTGTTTTTT. This encodes CASRSPNTGELFF.

The chain carries TRBV2 and TRBJ1-5; the D is unclear. Trimming left V 5 bases short and J 4 bases short, with 18 bases between. This CDR3 comprises 16 residues. The germline CDR1 and CDR2 sequences are SNHLY and FYNNEI. CDR3 nucleotides: TGTGCCAGCAGTAAGACCTGGCCAGGAGAAAATCAGCCCCAGCATTTT. Protein: CASSKTWPGENQPQHF.

This clone is classed as large (0.1 to 1%). J is TRBJ1-4 and V is TRBV5-6; D gene unclear. The CDR3 has 13 amino acids. The germline V gene has CDR1 SGHDT and CDR2 YYEEEE. Deletions cut 0 bases from V and 6 bases from J, with 6 bases between. The CDR3 coding sequence is TGTGCCAGCAGCTTGGTCAGAGATGAAAAACTGTTTTTT. As protein: CASSLVRDEKLFF.

As regards this clone: An end of the junction differs from the germline gene, which may be a read error. The rearrangement joins TRBV5-5 to TRBJ2-1; 9 positions agree with TRBD1. CDR1 and CDR2 (germline): SGHKS, YYEKEE (reference sequence). This CDR3 is 17 amino acids long. The CDR3, as DNA: TGTACCAGCAGCTTGGTCGCGACAGGGGGAGATTACAATGAGCAGTTCTTC. It is translated as CTSSLVATGGDYNEQFF. The whole variable domain, remainder taken from reference TRBV5-5 and TRBJ2-1, is DAGVTQSPTHLIKTRGQQVTLRCSPISGHKSVSWYQQVLGQGPQFIFQYYEKEERGRGNFPDRFSARQFPNYSSELNVNALLLGDSALYLCTSSLVATGGDYNEQFFGPGTRLTVL.

Concerning this clone: A read error may account for a junction end that differs from germline. Other DNA sequences in this specimen translate into the identical CDR3. The J gene is TRBJ2-1, the V gene TRBV25-1, with 8 bases that match TRBD2. The CDR3 extends over 16 amino acids. Germline V gene lookup returns CDR1 MGHDK and CDR2 SYGVNS. CDR3 nucleotides: TGTGCCAGTAGTGAATTGGCGGGACTAGACCACAATGAGCAGTTCTTC. The encoded protein is CASSELAGLDHNEQFF.

This chain links TRBV6-5 with TRBJ2-2; 7 bases align to TRBD1. CDR1 is MNHEY and CDR2 is SVGAGI in the germline V gene. There are 15 residues in the CDR3. V shed 7 bases, J shed 0 bases, and the junction held 5 bases outside the gene matches. The CDR3 coding sequence is TGTGCCAGCACTCGGACAGGAGCGAACACCGGGGAGCTGTTTTTT. Amino acids: CASTRTGANTGELFF.